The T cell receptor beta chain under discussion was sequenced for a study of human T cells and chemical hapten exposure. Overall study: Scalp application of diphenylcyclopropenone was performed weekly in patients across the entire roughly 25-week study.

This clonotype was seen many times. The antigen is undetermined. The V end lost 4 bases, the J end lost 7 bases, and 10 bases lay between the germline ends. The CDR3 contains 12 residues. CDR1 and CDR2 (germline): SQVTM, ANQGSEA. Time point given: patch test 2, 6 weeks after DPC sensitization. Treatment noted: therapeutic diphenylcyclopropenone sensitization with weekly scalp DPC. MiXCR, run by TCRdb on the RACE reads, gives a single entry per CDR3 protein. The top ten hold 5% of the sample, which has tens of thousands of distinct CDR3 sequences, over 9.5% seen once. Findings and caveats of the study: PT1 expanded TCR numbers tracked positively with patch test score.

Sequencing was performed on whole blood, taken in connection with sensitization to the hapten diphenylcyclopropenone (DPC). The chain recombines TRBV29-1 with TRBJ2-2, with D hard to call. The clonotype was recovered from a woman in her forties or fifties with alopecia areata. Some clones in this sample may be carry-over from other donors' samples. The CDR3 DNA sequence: TGCAGCGTTGGTGAGATAGGCGGGGAGCTGTTTTTT. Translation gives CSVGEIGGELFF.